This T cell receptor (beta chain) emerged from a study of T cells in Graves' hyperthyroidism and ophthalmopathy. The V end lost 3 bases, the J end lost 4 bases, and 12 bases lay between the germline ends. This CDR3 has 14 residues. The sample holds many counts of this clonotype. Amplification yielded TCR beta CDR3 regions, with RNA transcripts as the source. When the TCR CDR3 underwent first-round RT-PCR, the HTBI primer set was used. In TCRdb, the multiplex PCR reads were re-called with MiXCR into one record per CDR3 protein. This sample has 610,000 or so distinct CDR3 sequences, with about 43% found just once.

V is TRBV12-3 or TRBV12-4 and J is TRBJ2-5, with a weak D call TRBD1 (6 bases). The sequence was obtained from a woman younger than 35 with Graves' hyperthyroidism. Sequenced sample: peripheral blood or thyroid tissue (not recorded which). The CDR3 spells CASSLRGIGETQYF. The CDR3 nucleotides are TGTGCCAGCAGTTTGAGGGGGATCGGAGAGACCCAGTACTTC.